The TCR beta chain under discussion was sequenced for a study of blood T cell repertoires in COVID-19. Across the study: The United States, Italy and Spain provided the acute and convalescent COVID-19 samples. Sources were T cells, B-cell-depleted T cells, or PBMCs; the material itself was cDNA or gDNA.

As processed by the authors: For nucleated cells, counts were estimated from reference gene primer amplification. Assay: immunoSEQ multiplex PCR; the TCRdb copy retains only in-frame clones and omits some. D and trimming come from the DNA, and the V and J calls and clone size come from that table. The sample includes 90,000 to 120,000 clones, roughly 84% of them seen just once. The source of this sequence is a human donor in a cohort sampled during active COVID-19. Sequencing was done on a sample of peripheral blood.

The CDR3 region is CASSLGGRGLDEQYV. The CDR3 coding sequence is TGCGCCAGCAGCTTGGGTGGTAGGGGGCTTGACGAGCAGTACGTC. V usage is TRBV5-1 and J usage is TRBJ2-7; 7 bases fit TRBD1. The J segment lost 5 bases and the V segment lost 0 bases, leaving 8 bases of the junction unmatched. In germline, CDR1 is SGHRS, CDR2 YFSETQ. The CDR3 has 15 residues.